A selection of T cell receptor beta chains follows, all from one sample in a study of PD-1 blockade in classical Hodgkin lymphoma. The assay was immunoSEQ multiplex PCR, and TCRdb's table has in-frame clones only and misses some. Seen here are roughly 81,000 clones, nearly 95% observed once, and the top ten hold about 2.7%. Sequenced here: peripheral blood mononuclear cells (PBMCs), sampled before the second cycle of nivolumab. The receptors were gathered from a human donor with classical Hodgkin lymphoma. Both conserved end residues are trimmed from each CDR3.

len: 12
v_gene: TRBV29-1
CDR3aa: SVDRAGSTDTQY

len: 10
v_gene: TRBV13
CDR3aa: ASSPSPGELF

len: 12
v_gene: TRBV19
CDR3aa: ASRNPGPQTEQF

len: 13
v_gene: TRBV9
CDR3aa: ASTRQGTNTGELF

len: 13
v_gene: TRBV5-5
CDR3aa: ASSLSGSSYNEQF

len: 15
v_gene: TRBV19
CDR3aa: ASSIGLAGPSYNEQF

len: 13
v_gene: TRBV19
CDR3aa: ASSKRDTTTDGYT

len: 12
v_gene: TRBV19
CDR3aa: ASSIVGRTDTQY

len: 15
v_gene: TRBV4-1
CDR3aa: ASSQEGRGRGTDTQY

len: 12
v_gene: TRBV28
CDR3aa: ASSPPSTSYEQY

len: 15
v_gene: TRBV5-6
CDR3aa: ASSLEGAGGNTGELF

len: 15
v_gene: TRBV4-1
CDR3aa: ASSRPGRGLIRETQY